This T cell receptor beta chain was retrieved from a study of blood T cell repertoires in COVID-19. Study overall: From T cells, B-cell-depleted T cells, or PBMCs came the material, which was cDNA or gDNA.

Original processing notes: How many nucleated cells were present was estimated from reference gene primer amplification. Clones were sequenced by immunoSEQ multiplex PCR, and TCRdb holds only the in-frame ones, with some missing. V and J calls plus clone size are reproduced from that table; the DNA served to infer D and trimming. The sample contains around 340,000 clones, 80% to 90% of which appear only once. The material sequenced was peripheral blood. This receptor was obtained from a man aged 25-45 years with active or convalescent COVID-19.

The CDR3 loop reads CASSWDRGIYGYTF. As DNA, the CDR3 is TGTGCCAGCAGCTGGGACAGGGGGATCTATGGCTACACCTTC. The chain couples TRBV5-4 to TRBJ1-2; 11 bases map to TRBD1. Trimming at V came to 3 bases and at J to 4 bases, leaving 2 bases not matched to a gene. The CDR3 has 14 amino acids. Germline V gene lookup returns CDR1 SGHNT and CDR2 YYREEE (reference sequence). The complete variable domain, with remaining parts taken from reference TRBV5-4 and TRBJ1-2, reads ETGVTQSPTHLIKTRGQQVTLRCSSQSGHNTVSWYQQALGQGPQFIFQYYREEENGRGNFPPRFSGLQFPNYSSELNVNALELDDSALYLCASSWDRGIYGYTFGSGTRLTVV.